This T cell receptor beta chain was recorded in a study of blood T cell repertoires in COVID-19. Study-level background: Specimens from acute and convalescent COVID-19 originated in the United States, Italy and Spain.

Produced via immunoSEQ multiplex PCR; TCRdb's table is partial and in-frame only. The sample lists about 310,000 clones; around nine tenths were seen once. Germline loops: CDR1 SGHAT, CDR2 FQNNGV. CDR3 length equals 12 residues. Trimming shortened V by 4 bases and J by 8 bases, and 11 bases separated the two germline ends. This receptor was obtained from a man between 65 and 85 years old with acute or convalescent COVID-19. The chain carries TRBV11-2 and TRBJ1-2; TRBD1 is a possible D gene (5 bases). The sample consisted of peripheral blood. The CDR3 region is CASSWGGNGYTF. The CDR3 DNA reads TGTGCCAGCAGCTGGGGCGGGAACGGCTACACCTTC.